These 4 T cell receptor beta chains originate from one sample sequenced in a study of shared clonotypes between healthy human individuals. The method was immunoSEQ multiplex PCR; TCRdb's version includes in-frame clones alone and lacks a portion of them. The repertoire holds some 2,000,000 clones, almost 96% seen once, with more than 0.1% in the top ten. The sequencing sample was made of naive CD4+ T cells sorted from blood. Subset described: CD45RA+ positively selected. These receptors came from a young man in good health.

The chain joins TRBV10-3 to TRBJ1-6; TRBD1 aligns across 10 bases. The junction had 5 bases not matched to a gene; V was cut back by 6 bases and J by 9 bases. Germline assignment: CDR1 ENHRY and CDR2 SYGVKD. The CDR3 sequence is 14 residues long. The CDR3 protein is CAIRGTGASSPLHF. The CDR3 DNA is TGTGCCATCAGGGGGACAGGGGCGAGTTCACCCCTCCACTTT.

The rearrangement uses TRBV4-1 and TRBJ2-1, with 13 bases aligning to TRBD2. This CDR3 has 17 amino acids. The V segment lost 1 base and the J segment 8 bases; nucleotides outside the gene matches: 8. In germline, CDR1 is MGHRA, CDR2 YSYEKL. The CDR3 loop reads CASSQAVTSGGAYEQFF. The DNA for the CDR3 is TGCGCCAGCAGCCAAGCGGTTACTAGCGGGGGGGCCTATGAGCAGTTCTTC.

The chain links TRBV6-5 to TRBJ1-2, with a tentative D call TRBD1 (5 bases). CDR3 size: 14 residues. CDR1 is MNHEY, CDR2 SVGAGI, per germline. Trimming pared 6 bases from V and 0 bases from J, leaving 11 bases between. This chain's CDR3 is CASRPRQSNYGYTF. The CDR3 DNA sequence: TGTGCCAGCAGGCCCCGACAGTCTAACTATGGCTACACCTTC.

The V and J genes are TRBV5-1 and TRBJ2-1, with 10 bases fitting TRBD1. This CDR3 contains 16 residues. V lost 3 bases to trimming and J lost 5 bases; unmatched junction nucleotides: 8. Germline-derived CDR1 and CDR2 are SGHRS and YFSETQ. The CDR3, as DNA: TGCGCCAGCAGCTCGACAGGGGACAGGGGAAACAATGAGCAGTTCTTC. It specifies CASSSTGDRGNNEQFF. The whole variable domain, filled in from reference TRBV5-1 and TRBJ2-1, reads KAGVTQTPRYLIKTRGQQVTLSCSPISGHRSVSWYQQTPGQGLQFLFEYFSETQRNKGNFPGRFSGRQFSNSRSEMNVSTLELGDSALYLCASSSTGDRGNNEQFFGPGTRLTVL.